These 27 T cell receptor beta chains share one sample of origin, sequenced in a study of vaccination and CD4 T cells after COVID-19. Which antigens these TCRs recognize remains unknown. Treatment given: approximately nine-day PBMC culture with coronavirus spike peptide pools or control peptides (ViraFEST assay). Cultured CD4+ T-cell DNA underwent Oncomine TCR Beta short-read sequencing. MiXCR, run by TCRdb on the PCR reads, gives a single entry per CDR3 protein. In the table there are under 25,000 distinct CDR3 sequences, about three quarters of which are singletons. The input for sequencing was CD4+ T cells from blood, cultured in vitro, taken after SARS-CoV-2 vaccination. These receptors were obtained from a human donor who received a COVID-19 vaccine.

The table lists this clonotype with a few counts. The chain is built from TRBV25-1 and TRBJ1-2; no clear D gene. Per the germline V gene, CDR1 is MGHDK and CDR2 is SYGVNS. The V gene lost 3 bases and the J gene lost 8 bases, with 13 bases spanning the gap. The CDR3 is made up of 13 amino acids. The CDR3 nucleotides are TGTGCCAGCAGTGATCGCGGCGATAACGGCTACACCTTC. Its translation: CASSDRGDNGYTF.

The chain uses TRBV20-1 and TRBJ1-5, with D perhaps matching TRBD1 (5 bases). The CDR3 consists of 13 residues. Germline V gene data show CDR1 as DFQATT and CDR2 as SNEGSKA (reference sequence). The germline V and J ends were trimmed by 4 bases and 6 bases, with 13 bases remaining between them. The CDR3 spells CSAKESGLQPQHF. The CDR3, as DNA: TGCAGTGCTAAGGAATCAGGGCTTCAGCCCCAGCATTTT.

The chain has TRBV7-9 and TRBJ2-7, with D perhaps TRBD1 (6 bases). The CDR3 consists of 14 residues. CDR1 and CDR2 from the germline V gene are SEHNR and FQNEAQ (reference sequence). Trimming left V 5 bases short and J 6 bases short, with 17 bases between. The CDR3 nucleotides read TGTGCCAGCAGCCCTTCCCCGGCCAGGGGCGAGCAGTACTTC. Its protein is CASSPSPARGEQYF.

The chain combines TRBV19 with TRBJ1-3; D gene uncertain. With 4 bases removed from V and 0 bases from J, the gap between germline ends came to 7 bases. Germline lookup yields CDR1 LNHDA and CDR2 SQIVND (reference sequence). The CDR3 length is 14 residues. DNA of the CDR3: TGTGCCAGTAGTAGTCAGCACTCTGGAAACACCATATATTTT. Encoded protein: CASSSQHSGNTIYF.

J is TRBJ2-1 and V is TRBV24-1; no definite D call. This CDR3 contains 13 residues. The germline V and J ends were trimmed by 4 bases and 6 bases, with 9 bases remaining between them. The germline gives CDR1 KGHDR, CDR2 SFDVKD. CDR3 in DNA: TGTGCCACCAGTGAGGCCCTTGGCAATGAGCAGTTCTTC. This translates into CATSEALGNEQFF.

V usage is TRBV20-1 and J usage is TRBJ1-1, with TRBD1 as a possible D gene (5 bases). The CDR3 contains 13 residues. Germline V gene lookup returns CDR1 DFQATT and CDR2 SNEGSKA (reference sequence). Trimming took off 3 bases at V and 4 bases at J, with 12 bases between the two ends. In DNA form, the CDR3 reads TGCAGTGCTAGTCCAGGGATGGGCACTGAAGCTTTCTTT. It is translated as CSASPGMGTEAFF.

Regarding this clonotype: The junction departs from germline at one end; a sequencing error may be responsible. The V and J genes are TRBV10-3 and TRBJ2-2, with D perhaps assigned TRBD1 or TRBD2 (6 bases each). CDR1 and CDR2 (germline): ENHRY, SYGVKD. The CDR3 is 16 residues long. The CDR3 loop is CAISQGGPANAGELFF. Written as DNA, the CDR3 is TGTGCCATCAGTCAAGGGGGGCCAGCGAACGCCGGGGAGCTGTTTTTT.

The chain links TRBV20-1 to TRBJ1-3, with 9 bases lining up with TRBD1. J gave up 13 bases and V 0 bases, and 7 bases lay outside the gene matches. The CDR3 has 13 residues. Germline V lookup: CDR1 DFQATT, CDR2 SNEGSKA (reference sequence). CDR3 nucleotide sequence: TGCAGTGCTAGAGATGGTGGACAGGGGAGGATATATTTT. Protein product: CSARDGGQGRIYF.

This sequence joins TRBV2 and TRBJ1-1; 9 bases agree with TRBD1. V was clipped by 4 bases and J by 4 bases; unmatched bases: 4. The CDR3 length is 14 residues. Germline V gene data show CDR1 as SNHLY and CDR2 as FYNNEI. The CDR3 here is CASSGDRAGTEAFF. The CDR3 DNA reads TGTGCCAGCAGTGGGGACAGGGCAGGCACTGAAGCTTTCTTT.

This chain links TRBV28 with TRBJ1-2; D uncertain. This CDR3 has 14 residues. V dropped 5 bases and J dropped 7 bases, with 17 bases sitting between them. Germline CDR1 reads MDHEN; CDR2 reads SYDVKM. The CDR3 region is CASSRTTREAGYTF. CDR3 in DNA: TGTGCCAGCAGTCGAACAACGAGGGAGGCTGGCTACACCTTC.

The rearrangement links TRBV5-5 to TRBJ1-6, with D unclear. The CDR3 sequence is 14 residues long. V was shortened by 0 bases and J by 7 bases, with 8 bases between the two germline ends. Per the germline V gene, CDR1 is SGHKS and CDR2 is YYEKEE (reference sequence). CDR3 residues: CASSLDMGNSPLHF. The CDR3 DNA sequence: TGTGCCAGCAGCTTGGACATGGGGAATTCACCCCTCCACTTT.

This sequence joins TRBV6-1 and TRBJ1-2; the D gene is possibly TRBD1 (6 bases). Germline V CDR1 and CDR2: MNHNS, SASEGT. V was clipped by 0 bases and J by 4 bases, with 12 bases between them. The CDR3 is made up of 15 amino acids. CDR3 DNA sequence: TGTGCCAGCAGTGAAGCGGCTGGACAGATCTATGGCTACACCTTC. Protein product: CASSEAAGQIYGYTF.

The chain carries TRBV25-1 and TRBJ2-7; no firm D call. The CDR3 is made up of 15 amino acids. Germline values: CDR1 MGHDK, CDR2 SYGVNS. The ends were cut back, 3 bases at V and 3 bases at J, with 15 bases in the middle. The CDR3 sequence: CASSDPSWGDYEQYF. The CDR3 nucleotides read TGTGCCAGCAGTGATCCCAGTTGGGGTGACTACGAGCAGTACTTC.

The chain recombines TRBV19 with TRBJ1-6; D ambiguous. The germline gives CDR1 LNHDA, CDR2 SQIVND (reference sequence). V gave up 6 bases and J gave up 11 bases, with 14 bases separating them. The CDR3 runs to 13 residues. The CDR3 DNA is TGTGCCAGTAGCGAAAGATGGTATGCACCCCTCCACTTT. Translating gives CASSERWYAPLHF. The full variable domain, completed using reference TRBV19 and TRBJ1-6, is DGGITQSPKYLFRKEGQNVTLSCEQNLNHDAMYWYRQDPGQGLRLIYYSQIVNDFQKGDIAEGYSVSREKKESFPLTVTSAQKNPTAFYLCASSERWYAPLHFGNGTRLTVT.

The genes are TRBV29-1 and TRBJ2-5; no definite D call. The CDR3 contains 11 residues. V lost 4 bases, J lost 2 bases, and 5 bases lay in between. CDR1 SQVTM and CDR2 ANQGSEA come from the germline V gene. The CDR3 sequence: CSVVQQETQYF. CDR3 coding DNA: TGCAGCGTTGTACAGCAAGAGACCCAGTACTTC.

The V call is TRBV24-1, the J call TRBJ2-3; unclear D gene. The CDR3 extends over 17 amino acids. The germline V and J ends were trimmed by 1 base and 0 bases, with 13 bases remaining between them. The V gene's germline CDR1 is KGHDR and CDR2 SFDVKD. CDR3 nucleotides: TGTGCCACCAGTGATTTCTCAGACCCGTTTAGCACAGATACGCAGTATTTT. It codes for CATSDFSDPFSTDTQYF.

This chain joins TRBV20-1 and TRBJ1-3; 9 bases align to TRBD1. This CDR3 contains 15 residues. The V gene end was trimmed by 1 base and the J gene end by 2 bases; junction bases not matched to a gene: 3. The germline CDR1 and CDR2 sequences are DFQATT and SNEGSKA (reference sequence). As DNA, the CDR3 is TGCAGTGCTAGAGGACAGGGGGTGGCTGGAAACACCATATATTTT. Translated: CSARGQGVAGNTIYF.

This chain connects TRBV19 to TRBJ1-2; D is undetermined. From germline, CDR1 is LNHDA and CDR2 SQIVND (reference sequence). V was shortened by 7 bases and J by 0 bases, with 9 bases between the two germline ends. The CDR3 extends over 13 amino acids. CDR3 loop: CASMPRPNYGYTF. CDR3 DNA sequence: TGTGCCAGTATGCCACGACCTAACTATGGCTACACCTTC.

The chain combines TRBV24-1 with TRBJ2-2; tentatively, D is TRBD2 (5 bases). The CDR3 consists of 12 residues. Germline CDR1 reads KGHDR; CDR2 reads SFDVKD. Trimming pared 5 bases from V and 8 bases from J, leaving 8 bases between. CDR3 amino acids: CATSGQRGELFF. CDR3 in DNA: TGTGCCACCAGTGGTCAGCGGGGGGAGCTGTTTTTT.

CDR3 nucleotides: TGTGCCAGTAGTATAAGGGCAGGGCAATACCCCTCCTACGAGCAGTACTTC. Translating gives CASSIRAGQYPSYEQYF. The J gene is TRBJ2-7, the V gene TRBV19, with D maybe TRBD1 (5 bases). CDR1 and CDR2 from the germline V gene are LNHDA and SQIVND (reference sequence). The CDR3 has 17 amino acids. V lost 2 bases and J lost 0, with 17 bases in between.

The chain carries TRBV6-1 and TRBJ1-6; weak D call: TRBD1 (6 bases). The CDR3 totals 12 residues. V dropped 5 bases and J dropped 16 bases, with 15 bases sitting between them. Germline-derived CDR1 and CDR2 are MNHNS and SASEGT. CDR3 region: CASSLQGLALHF. The CDR3 DNA reads as TGTGCCAGCAGTCTACAGGGCCTGGCTCTCCACTTT.

The chain has TRBV20-1 and TRBJ1-5; tentatively, D is TRBD1 (5 bases). CDR1 is DFQATT and CDR2 is SNEGSKA in the germline V gene (reference sequence). This CDR3 comprises 12 residues. V lost 3 bases, J lost 9 bases, and 12 bases lay in between. CDR3: CSASRSGRPQHF. The CDR3 nucleotides read TGCAGTGCTAGTAGGTCAGGGCGGCCCCAGCATTTT.

This clonotype appeared once. The chain recombines TRBV12-5 with TRBJ2-1; unclear D gene. The CDR3 is 13 residues long. V was clipped by 6 bases and J by 6 bases, with 12 bases between them. Germline V gene lookup returns CDR1 LGHNT and CDR2 FRNRAP. The CDR3 DNA is TGTGCTAGTGGCTACCTTACCACCAATGAGCAGTTCTTC. Amino acid sequence: CASGYLTTNEQFF.

This chain uses TRBV2 with TRBJ2-2; TRBD1 matches at 7 bases. Germline CDR1 SNHLY, CDR2 FYNNEI. There are 14 residues in the CDR3. V was clipped by 9 bases and J by 3 bases; unmatched bases: 7. The CDR3 is CASKTGMDTGELFF. The CDR3 DNA sequence: TGTGCCAGTAAGACAGGGATGGACACCGGGGAGCTGTTTTTT.

The gene calls are TRBV6-1 and TRBJ2-1; 8 nucleotides match TRBD2. This CDR3 is built from 13 residues. Germline V gives CDR1 MNHNS, CDR2 SASEGT. V was clipped by 5 bases and J by 9 bases; unmatched bases: 6. CDR3 in amino acids: CASSTSRGGEQFF. For the CDR3, the DNA is TGTGCCAGCAGTACGAGTCGGGGGGGTGAGCAGTTCTTC.

The V and J genes are TRBV2 and TRBJ2-3; D call uncertain. The germline V gene encodes CDR1 SNHLY and CDR2 FYNNEI. CDR3 length equals 14 residues. V lost 4 bases and J 2 bases, leaving 10 bases between the germline ends. CDR3 sequence: CASSGAINTDTQYF. The CDR3 nucleotides are TGTGCCAGCAGTGGGGCCATTAACACAGATACGCAGTATTTT.

The chain employs TRBV14 and TRBJ1-2, with D perhaps TRBD1 (6 bases). The CDR3 is 15 amino acids. The germline gives CDR1 SGHDN, CDR2 FVKESK. V lost 4 bases and J 3 bases, leaving 15 bases between the germline ends. In DNA, the CDR3 is TGTGCCAGCAGCCCACTTATACGGACAGACTATGGCTACACCTTC. This encodes CASSPLIRTDYGYTF.